Below, one TCR beta chain is given with its context. This sample stems from a study of beta chain features in type 1 diabetes. Expressed TCRB transcripts got sequenced, as all isolated RNA was reverse transcribed. This table comes from immunoSEQ multiplex PCR, and its TCRdb copy is limited to in-frame clones, with some not included. The sample lists about 410,000 clones, about 15% occurring once. Input material: naive CD4+ T cells from blood. This clonotype originated in a man younger than 45 in good health.

This chain's CDR3 is CASSLLAGAGNEQFF. CDR3 nucleotides: TGCGCCAGCAGCTTGTTAGCGGGGGCTGGCAATGAGCAGTTCTTC. The gene calls are TRBV5-1 and TRBJ2-1, with 9 bases fitting TRBD2. The J segment lost 6 bases and the V segment lost 1 base, leaving 5 bases of the junction unmatched. The CDR3 extends over 15 amino acids. Germline CDR1 SGHRS, CDR2 YFSETQ.